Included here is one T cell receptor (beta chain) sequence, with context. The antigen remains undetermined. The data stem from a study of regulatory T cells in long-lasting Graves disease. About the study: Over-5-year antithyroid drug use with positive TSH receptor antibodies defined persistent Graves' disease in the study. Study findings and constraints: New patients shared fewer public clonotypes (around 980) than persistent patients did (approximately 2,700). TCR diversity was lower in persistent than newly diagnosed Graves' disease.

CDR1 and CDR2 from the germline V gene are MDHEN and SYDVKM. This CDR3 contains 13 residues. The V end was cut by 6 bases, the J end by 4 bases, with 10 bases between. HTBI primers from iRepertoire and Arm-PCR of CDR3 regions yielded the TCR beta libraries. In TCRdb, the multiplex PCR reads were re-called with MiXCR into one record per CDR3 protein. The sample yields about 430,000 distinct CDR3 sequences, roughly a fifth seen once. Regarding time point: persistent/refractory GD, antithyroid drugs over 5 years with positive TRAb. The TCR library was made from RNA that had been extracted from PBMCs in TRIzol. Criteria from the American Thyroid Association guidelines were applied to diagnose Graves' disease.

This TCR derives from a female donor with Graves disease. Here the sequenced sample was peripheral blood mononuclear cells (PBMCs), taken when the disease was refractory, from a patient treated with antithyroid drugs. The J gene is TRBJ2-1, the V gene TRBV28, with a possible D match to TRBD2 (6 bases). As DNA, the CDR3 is TGTGCCAGCAGGGGCGGGACTTACAATGAGCAGTTCTTC. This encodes CASRGGTYNEQFF.